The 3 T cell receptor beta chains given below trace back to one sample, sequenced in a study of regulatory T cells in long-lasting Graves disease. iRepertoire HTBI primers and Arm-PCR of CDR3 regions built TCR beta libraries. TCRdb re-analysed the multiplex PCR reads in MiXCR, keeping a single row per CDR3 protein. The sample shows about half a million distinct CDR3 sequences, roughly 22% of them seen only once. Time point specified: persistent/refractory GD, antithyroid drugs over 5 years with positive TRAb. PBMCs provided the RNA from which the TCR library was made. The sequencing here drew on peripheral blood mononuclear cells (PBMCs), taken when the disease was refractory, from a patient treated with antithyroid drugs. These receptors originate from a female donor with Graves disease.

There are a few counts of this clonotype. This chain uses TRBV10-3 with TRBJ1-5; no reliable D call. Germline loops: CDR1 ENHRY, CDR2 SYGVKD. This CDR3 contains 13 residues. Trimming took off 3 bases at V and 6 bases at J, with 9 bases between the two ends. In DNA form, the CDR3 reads TGTGCCATCAGTGACGCAGGAAGTCAGCCCCAGCATTTT. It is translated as CAISDAGSQPQHF.

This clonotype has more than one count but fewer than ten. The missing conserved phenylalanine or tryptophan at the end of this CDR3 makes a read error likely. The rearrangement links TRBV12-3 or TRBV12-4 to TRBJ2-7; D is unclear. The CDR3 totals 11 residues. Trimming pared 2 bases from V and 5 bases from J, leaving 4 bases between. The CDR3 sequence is CASSLRHEQYL. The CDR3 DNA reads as TGTGCCAGCAGTTTACGGCACGAGCAGTACCTC.

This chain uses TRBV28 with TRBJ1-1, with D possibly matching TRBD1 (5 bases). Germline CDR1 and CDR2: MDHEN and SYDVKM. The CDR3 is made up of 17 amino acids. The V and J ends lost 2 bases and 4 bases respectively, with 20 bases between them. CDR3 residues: CASSLGAGTALTTEAFF. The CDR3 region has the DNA TGTGCCAGCAGTTTAGGGGCCGGGACCGCACTCACCACTGAAGCTTTCTTT.